Detailed here is one T cell receptor beta chain. The data originate from a study of blood T cell repertoires in COVID-19. The overall study: PBMCs, B-cell-depleted T cells, or T cells provided the cDNA or gDNA that made up the material.

This CDR3 has 16 residues. Unmatched junction bases numbered 4, after V lost 0 bases and J lost 3 bases. The germline CDR1 and CDR2 sequences are SGHDT and YYEEEE. Authors' processing steps: Amplification of reference gene primers provided the estimated nucleated cell counts. Data came from immunoSEQ multiplex PCR; TCRdb stores just in-frame clones and leaves some out. V, J and clone size are taken as reported in that table, and D and trimming were inferred from the DNA itself. Found here are about 73,000 clones, approximately 77% of them singletons; the top ten hold approximately 2.1%. Sequencing input: peripheral blood. This receptor was taken from an older man with COVID-19, enrolled during active disease. This rearrangement joins TRBV5-6 to TRBJ2-3; TRBD2 matches 10 bases. DNA for the CDR3: TGTGCCAGCAGCTTGGAACTAGCGGGAAGGACAGATACGCAGTATTTT. Its translation: CASSLELAGRTDTQYF.